Given below is one T cell receptor beta chain in context. As yet, its antigen is unknown. This entry is derived from a study of cytomegalovirus exposure and HLA in healthy donors. Clones were sequenced by immunoSEQ multiplex PCR, and TCRdb holds only the in-frame ones, with some missing. The sample consists of about 170,000 clones, 85% to 90% of them appearing once. General study results and limits: The dataset shows that most TCR sequences were rare, while some public TCRs occurred in many donors. The listing of fewer than 200 TCR beta chains classed them as cytomegalovirus-associated. Through in vitro validation, three CMV-associated chains were shown to be specific for CMV antigens. Subsequent analysis showed first-cohort TCR clusters tending to co-occur in 120 validation repertoires.

This CDR3 is 16 amino acids long. The V gene's germline CDR1 is SEHNR and CDR2 FQNEAQ (reference sequence). The V end was cut by 8 bases, the J end by 2 bases, with 16 bases between. The source of this sequence is a woman between 18 and 29 years old in good health and CMV-seropositive. The gene calls are TRBV7-9 and TRBJ2-6; no clear D gene. Sequencing was performed on PBMCs. CDR3: CASPPVDFAGANVLTF. CDR3 coding DNA: TGTGCCAGCCCCCCTGTAGATTTCGCTGGGGCCAACGTCCTGACTTTC.